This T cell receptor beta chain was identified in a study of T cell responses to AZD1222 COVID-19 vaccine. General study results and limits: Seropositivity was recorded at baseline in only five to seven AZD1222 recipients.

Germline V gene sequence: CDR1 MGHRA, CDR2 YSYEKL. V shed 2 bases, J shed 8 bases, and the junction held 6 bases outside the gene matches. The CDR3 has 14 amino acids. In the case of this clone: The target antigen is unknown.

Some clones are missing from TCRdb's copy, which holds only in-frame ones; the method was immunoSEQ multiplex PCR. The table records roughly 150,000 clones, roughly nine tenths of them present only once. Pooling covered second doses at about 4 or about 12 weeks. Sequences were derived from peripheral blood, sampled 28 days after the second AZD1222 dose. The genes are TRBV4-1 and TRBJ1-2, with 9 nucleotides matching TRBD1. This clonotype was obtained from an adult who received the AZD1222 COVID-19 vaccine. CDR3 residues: CASSQPQGARGYTF. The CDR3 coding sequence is TGCGCCAGCAGCCAACCACAGGGGGCGAGGGGCTACACCTTC.